Below, 13 T cell receptor beta chains from the same sample are listed, as sequenced in a study of neurological immune-mediated disorders. TCRdb recomputed calls from the 5' RACE reads with MiXCR, one row per CDR3 protein. The repertoire holds 95,000 to 110,000 distinct CDR3 sequences, with approximately 10% as singletons. Described time point: longitudinal time-point 3. Sequencing was done on a sample of PBMCs. All receptors come from a female donor with HTLV-1-associated myelopathy (HAM/TSP).

There are many counts of this clonotype. The chain couples TRBV5-1 to TRBJ2-5; D call uncertain. The CDR3 length is 15 residues. CDR1 is SGHRS, CDR2 YFSETQ, per germline. V dropped 4 bases and J dropped 2 bases, with 15 bases sitting between them. CDR3 coding DNA: TGCGCCAGCAGCGTGGCTATCCCAGAACAAGAGACCCAGTACTTC. Residues: CASSVAIPEQETQYF.

This clonotype was found many times. The chain joins TRBV20-1 to TRBJ2-7; TRBD2 matches 7 bases. Germline CDR1 and CDR2: DFQATT and SNEGSKA (reference sequence). Germline trimming cut 6 bases from V and 3 bases from J; bases unmatched to any gene: 14. The CDR3 runs to 15 residues. The CDR3 here is CSARSGGGGVYEQYF. The CDR3 nucleotides read TGCAGTGCCAGGTCGGGCGGGGGAGGCGTCTACGAGCAGTACTTC.

This clonotype has at least ten counts. This chain uses TRBV7-2 with TRBJ2-3; the match to TRBD2 covers 8 bases. The CDR3 consists of 15 residues. Germline CDR1 and CDR2: SGHTA and FQGNSA. CDR3 sequence (DNA): TGTGCGACCAAAAGAGGCGGGGGGCCAACAGATACGCAGTATTTT. Encoded protein: CATKRGGGPTDTQYF.

This clonotype was counted ten times or more. V gene TRBV5-6 combines with J gene TRBJ2-2, with 7 bases identical to TRBD2. Germline CDR1 and CDR2: SGHDT and YYEEEE. J lost 5 bases, V lost 4 bases, and 5 bases had no gene match. The CDR3 totals 14 residues. The CDR3 here is CASSKAGVTGELFF. The CDR3 DNA follows: TGTGCCAGCAGCAAGGCGGGGGTTACCGGGGAGCTGTTTTTT.

This clonotype occurred a few times. The chain couples TRBV28 to TRBJ1-6; D possibly corresponds to TRBD1 (5 bases). The germline V gene encodes CDR1 MDHEN and CDR2 SYDVKM. CDR3 size: 12 residues. The V gene lost 2 bases and the J gene lost 16 bases, with 12 bases spanning the gap. In DNA form, the CDR3 reads TGTGCCAGCAGTTTAGGGCGGGGGGGACTCCACTTT. As protein: CASSLGRGGLHF.

This chain links TRBV6-6 with TRBJ1-2; 8 bases line up with TRBD1. CDR1 and CDR2 from the germline V gene are MNHNY and SVGAGI (reference sequence). CDR3 size: 14 residues. V was clipped by 6 bases and J by 4 bases; unmatched bases: 7. CDR3 residues: CASRSRQGSYGYTF. CDR3 bases: TGTGCCAGCAGATCACGACAGGGGTCCTATGGCTACACCTTC.

The chain has TRBV12-3 or TRBV12-4 and TRBJ1-2; 7 bases agree with TRBD1. The CDR3 contains 17 residues. V lost 1 base, J lost 0 bases, and 8 bases stayed unmatched. The CDR3 sequence is CASSLGRTGVANYGYTF. In DNA form, the CDR3 reads TGTGCCAGCAGTTTAGGGAGGACAGGAGTTGCTAACTATGGCTACACCTTC.

This clonotype has ten or more counts. V gene TRBV5-1 combines with J gene TRBJ2-7; 7 nucleotides align to TRBD1. The CDR3 is 14 amino acids. Germline CDR1 is SGHRS and CDR2 is YFSETQ. Germline trimming cut 4 bases from V and 2 bases from J; bases unmatched to any gene: 6. The CDR3 loop is CASSPKDRPYEQYF. DNA for the CDR3: TGCGCCAGCAGCCCCAAGGACAGGCCCTACGAGCAGTACTTC.

This clonotype came up many times. The rearrangement links TRBV2 to TRBJ2-1; the D gene is possibly TRBD1 (6 bases). This CDR3 comprises 16 residues. V was pared by 5 bases and J by 7 bases, with 21 bases between. Germline-derived CDR1 and CDR2 are SNHLY and FYNNEI. The CDR3 nucleotides read TGTGCCAGCAGTATAATTGGGGGCGCAAGGGTTAATGAGCAGTTCTTC. Translation: CASSIIGGARVNEQFF.

This clonotype was observed a few times. A read error is possible here, since a much larger clone lies one base away. The chain is built from TRBV2 and TRBJ2-2, with a tentative D call TRBD1 (6 bases). The CDR3 totals 16 residues. The germline V gene has CDR1 SNHLY and CDR2 FYNNEI. Deletions cut 5 bases from V and 2 bases from J, with 15 bases between. The DNA of the CDR3 is TGTGCCAGCAGTTTCGGGACATGGCCCAACACCGGGGAGCTGTTTTTT. Amino acid sequence: CASSFGTWPNTGELFF.

This clonotype was counted ten times or more. The rearrangement uses TRBV7-2 and TRBJ2-5; D is unclear. CDR1 SGHTA and CDR2 FQGNSA come from the germline V gene. V lost 0 bases and J lost 5, with 7 bases in between. The CDR3 is made up of 13 amino acids. The CDR3 DNA reads as TGTGCCAGCAGCTTAGCGCTAAGGGAGACCCAGTACTTC. Protein product: CASSLALRETQYF.

This clonotype showed up many times. The J gene is TRBJ2-1, the V gene TRBV20-1; D is possibly TRBD1 (6 bases). V dropped 2 bases and J dropped 0 bases, with 17 bases sitting between them. CDR3 length equals 17 residues. CDR1 DFQATT and CDR2 SNEGSKA come from the germline V gene (reference sequence). The CDR3 nucleotides read TGCAGTGCTAGATTGGGGTTAGGGGGTAGCTCCTACAATGAGCAGTTCTTC. Protein sequence: CSARLGLGGSSYNEQFF.

This clonotype showed up many times. The genes are TRBV20-1 and TRBJ1-2; 7 nucleotides match TRBD1. V was clipped by 5 bases and J by 5 bases; unmatched bases: 5. CDR1 and CDR2 (germline): DFQATT, SNEGSKA (reference sequence). The CDR3 consists of 12 residues. The CDR3 protein is CSASDRPYGYTF. CDR3 sequence (DNA): TGCAGTGCTTCGGACAGGCCGTATGGCTACACCTTC.